The following is a T cell receptor beta chain sequence with its context. Just one base apart from a much larger clone, this may be a read error. Building of the TCR beta libraries involved iRepertoire HTBI primers and Arm-PCR of CDR3 regions. TCRdb analysed the multiplex PCR reads with MiXCR anew, one entry per CDR3 protein. The table has 250,000 to 300,000 distinct CDR3 sequences, around a sixth seen once. The data originate from a study of regulatory T cells in long-lasting Graves disease. The CDR3 is 17 amino acids. J lost 2 bases, V lost 2 bases, and 9 bases had no gene match. The germline V gene has CDR1 SNHLY and CDR2 FYNNEI. Documented time point: newly diagnosed GD, antithyroid drugs for less than 3 months. Scientists built the TCR library using RNA that was extracted from PBMCs. Another study also made use of these data, one on T cells in Graves' hyperthyroidism and ophthalmopathy. That publication notes: Stable Graves' hyperthyroidism denoted no ophthalmopathy progression over 18 months. First-round RT-PCR with HTBI primers amplified the TCR CDR3 region. Ophthalmopathy and stable hyperthyroidism were told apart by a 13 V-J model.

The TCR sequence derives from a woman aged 30 to 39 with Graves disease. The V and J genes are TRBV2 and TRBJ2-3; 8 bases are a match to TRBD1. The sample here was peripheral blood mononuclear cells (PBMCs), taken at new diagnosis, from a patient treated with antithyroid drugs. DNA for the CDR3: TGTGCCAGCAGTGAAAGCTCAGGGGGCGCTTTCACAGATACGCAGTATTTT. It is translated as CASSESSGGAFTDTQYF.